This T cell receptor (beta chain) was sequenced in a study of identical twins (TCRdb year 2016). Regarding the study in general: The study deep-sequenced TCR alpha and beta repertoires from monozygotic twins, unrelated adults of various ages and cord blood to test whether fetal clonotypes persist. To rule out contamination, the twin experiments were replicated at different times with different library preparation protocols. The paper's findings and limits, for the study overall: Compared with coincidental sharing between unrelated individuals, an excess of low generation-probability sequences was observed among out-of-frame TCR alpha sequences shared between twins. Because the same donors could not be followed over many years, conclusions were based on cross-sectional statistical analysis. Zero-insertion analyses could be partly confounded by invariant T cells such as MAIT and iNKT, though diverse VJ usage argued against such confounding for most clonotypes. Recombination models systematically underestimated out-of-frame TCR alpha sharing in monozygotic twins but agreed with sharing between unrelated individuals. Fewer insertions were carried by abundant cord blood beta clonotypes, a similar but weaker trend appeared in young adult naive repertoires, and no such trend appeared in memory repertoires. In beta out-of-frame sequences, excess twin sharing was weaker, because having fewer shared sequences lowered the signal-to-noise ratio.

The library was generated by 5' RACE. The sequencer listed for this sample is Illumina HiSeq 2000. Template switching added a universal primer binding site, and the final cDNA carried a unique molecular identifier that allowed TCR cDNA molecules to be counted accurately. First-strand cDNA for TCR alpha and beta chains was synthesized from specific primers in the conserved constant-segment region. To control for contamination, every cDNA library carried two barcodes: a SMART-Mk sample barcode plus Illumina barcodes. TruSeq adapter sequences and Illumina sample barcodes were added in two successive PCR steps. Sequencing of the TCR alpha and beta cDNA libraries was done on the Illumina HiSeq platform using custom primers. From the authors' description of their analysis: Raw reads were processed with MiGEC to extract unique molecular identifiers, and MiXCR was used to determine CDR3 positions. For each individual, recombination models were inferred using an EM algorithm with the repgenHMM and IGoR tools. The tcR package in R was used for shared clonotype analysis, with sharing normalized by the product of cloneset sizes. Out-of-frame nonproductive sequences were analyzed to study raw recombination free of thymic and clonal selection effects. TCRdb reworked the public reads: Q25 trimming with fastp, MiXCR clone assembly, productive beta chains retained. CDR3 protein duplicates are merged, each entry listing the most common genes and DNA. The V and J calls come from TCRdb's annotation, not from the publication. The sample yields approximately 300,000 distinct CDR3 sequences; 9.5% were counted once. About 7.1% of the sample comes from the top ten.

CDR1 and CDR2 are read off the germline V gene (reference sequence) as LGHDT and YNNKEL. Unmatched junction bases come to 15, with V trimmed by 0 bases and J by 4 bases. Including the terminal cysteine and phenylalanine, the CDR3 comprises 20 residues. The sequence is cut down to CDR3 DNA, 60 bases in frame from base 1. Every donor was a healthy Caucasian. The twin cohort comprised three pairs of female monozygotic twins, all aged roughly 18 to 29 years. Positive isolation kits from Invitrogen were used to isolate the CD4+ and CD8+ T cell populations. Comments on this clonotype: The target of this receptor is not known. No base quality values were provided; no much bigger clone lies one nucleotide off.

These sequences were also reported in another study, on yellow fever vaccine responses in identical twins. In that second paper, the authors write: The T cell response to vaccination in identical twins was reported by the authors to appear partly convergent and partly personalized. The study precisely tracked vaccine-responding T cell clones in identical twins.

The sequencing input was CD8+ T cells sorted from blood. The V gene is TRBV3-1 and the J gene is TRBJ2-6; TRBD1 matches 7 bases in the middle. This receptor was identified in a woman aged 18 to 35 in good health. The CDR3 protein: CASSQDPTDRDAWGANVLTF. The bases read TGTGCCAGCAGCCAAGACCCGACCGACAGGGACGCGTGGGGGGCCAACGTCCTGACTTTC.